Given below is one TCR beta chain in context. V was shortened by 7 bases and J by 2 bases, with 18 bases between the two germline ends. The CDR3 is made up of 15 amino acids. Germline V gene data show CDR1 as LNHDA and CDR2 as SQIVND (reference sequence). Clones were sequenced by immunoSEQ multiplex PCR, and TCRdb holds only the in-frame ones, with some missing. The sample yields 80,000 to 95,000 clones, about 91% seen once. The data originate from a study of technical replicates of blood from four donors. This TCR came from a human donor in good health. V usage is TRBV19 and J usage is TRBJ2-7; D possibly corresponds to TRBD2 (6 bases). Material: T cells isolated from PBMCs. CDR3 region: CASTPSRGGTYEQYF. The DNA of the CDR3 is TGTGCCAGTACCCCAAGCCGTGGGGGGACCTACGAGCAGTACTTC.